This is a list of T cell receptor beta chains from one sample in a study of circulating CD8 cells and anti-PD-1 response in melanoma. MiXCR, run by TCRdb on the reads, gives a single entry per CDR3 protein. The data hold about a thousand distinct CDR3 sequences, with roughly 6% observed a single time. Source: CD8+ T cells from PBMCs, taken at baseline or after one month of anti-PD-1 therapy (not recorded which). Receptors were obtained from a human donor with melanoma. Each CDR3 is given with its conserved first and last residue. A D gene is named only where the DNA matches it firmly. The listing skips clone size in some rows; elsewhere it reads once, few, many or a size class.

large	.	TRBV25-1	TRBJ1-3	TGTGCCAGCAGTGAATTGGGCTCTGGAAACACCATATATTTT	CASSELGSGNTIYF
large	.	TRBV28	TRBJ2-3	TGTGCCAGCAGTTTAGAGAGTACTAGCACAGATACGCAGTATTTT	CASSLESTSTDTQYF
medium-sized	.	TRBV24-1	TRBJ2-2	TGTGCCACCAGTGACTCCGGGACTTCGAACACCGGGGAGCTGTTTTTT	CATSDSGTSNTGELFF
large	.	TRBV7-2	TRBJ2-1	TGTGCCAGCAGCCGCTACCCAGGGGGGTCCTACAATGAGCAGTTCTTC	CASSRYPGGSYNEQFF
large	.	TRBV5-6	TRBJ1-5	TGTGCCAGCAGCTTCGGGGGATATAGCAATCAGCCCCAGCATTTT	CASSFGGYSNQPQHF
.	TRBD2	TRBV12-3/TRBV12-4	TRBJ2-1	TGTGCCAGCTCACCGGGGGGGAACAATGAGCAGTTCTTC	CASSPGGNNEQFF
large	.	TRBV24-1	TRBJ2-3	TGTGCCACCAGTGACGACGTCTTCGACATTGAGGGGACAGATACGCAGTATTTT	CATSDDVFDIEGTDTQYF
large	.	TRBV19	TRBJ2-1	TGTGCCAGTAGTAGGAACGGAGACTCCTACAATGAGCAGTTCTTC	CASSRNGDSYNEQFF
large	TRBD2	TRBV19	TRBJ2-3	TGTGCCAGTAGTATAGACCAATCCGGAAGCGGGGGTCCCACAGATACGCAGTATTTT	CASSIDQSGSGGPTDTQYF
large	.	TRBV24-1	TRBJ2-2	TGTGCCACCAGTGATCCAGACAGGCCCGGGGAGCTGTTTTTT	CATSDPDRPGELFF
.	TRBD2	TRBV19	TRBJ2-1	TGTGCCAGTAGTATATCGGGGGGGCCAAATGAGCAGTTCTTC	CASSISGGPNEQFF
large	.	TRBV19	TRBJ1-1	TGTGCCAGTAGTATGGAGGGTACGAACACTGAAGCTTTCTTT	CASSMEGTNTEAFF
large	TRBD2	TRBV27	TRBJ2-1	TGTGCCAGCAGTTTATCCACGGGGGGGTTGCCCAATGAGCAGTTCTTC	CASSLSTGGLPNEQFF
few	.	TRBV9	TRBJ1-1	TGTGCCAGCAGCGTAGGAGGGGAGGGTGAAGCTTTCTTT	CASSVGGEGEAFF
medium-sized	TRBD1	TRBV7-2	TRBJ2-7	TGTGCCAGCAGCTGGGGGACAGGGGTCACCTACGAGCAGTACTTC	CASSWGTGVTYEQYF
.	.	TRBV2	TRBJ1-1	TGTGCCAGCAGTGAACCAGACTCCGGGGACACTGAAGCTTTCTTT	CASSEPDSGDTEAFF
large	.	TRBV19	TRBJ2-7	TGTGCCAGTAGTAATCATAACGAGCAGTACTTC	CASSNHNEQYF
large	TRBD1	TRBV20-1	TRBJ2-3	TGCAGTGCTAGAGAGCTCAGGGGGAACACAGATACGCAGTATTTT	CSARELRGNTDTQYF
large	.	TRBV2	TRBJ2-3	TGTGCCAGCTGGCAGGAGGTTGGGGGAACAGATACGCAGTATTTT	CASWQEVGGTDTQYF
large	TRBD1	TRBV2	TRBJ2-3	TGTGCCAGCAGTGATCCTCGGACAGGGAGCACAGATACGCAGTATTTT	CASSDPRTGSTDTQYF
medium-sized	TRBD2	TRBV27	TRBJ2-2	TGTGCCAGCAGTACGACTAGCCCCGGGGAGCTGTTTTTT	CASSTTSPGELFF
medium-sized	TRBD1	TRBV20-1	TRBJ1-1	TGCAGTGCTAGAGACCGGGACAGCTACATGAACACTGAAGCTTTCTTT	CSARDRDSYMNTEAFF
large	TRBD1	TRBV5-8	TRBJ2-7	TGTGCCAGCAGCTTGGAGGGGACAGGGTTGGTCGAGCAGTACTTC	CASSLEGTGLVEQYF
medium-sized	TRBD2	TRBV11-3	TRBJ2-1	TGTGCCAGCAGCTTGACTAGCGGGGCCCTCTACAATGAGCAGTTCTTC	CASSLTSGALYNEQFF
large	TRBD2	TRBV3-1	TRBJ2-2	TGTGCCAGCGGCGTACTAGCGGGGGCCCTAATGAACACCGGGGAGCTGTTTTTT	CASGVLAGALMNTGELFF
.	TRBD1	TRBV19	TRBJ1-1	TGTGCCAGTAGTATCCAGGGGGCGTTCACTGAAGCTTTCTTT	CASSIQGAFTEAFF
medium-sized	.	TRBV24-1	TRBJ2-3	TGTGCCACCAGTGATACAGGGATAGGGAGTCCCACAGATACGCAGTATTTT	CATSDTGIGSPTDTQYF
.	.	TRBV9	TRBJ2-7	TGTGCCAGCAGCGCCGAAGGTGGTGCCTACGAGCAGTACTTC	CASSAEGGAYEQYF
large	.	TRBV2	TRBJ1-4	TGTGCCAGCACCGGGGACACTTCAACTAATGAAAAACTGTTTTTT	CASTGDTSTNEKLFF
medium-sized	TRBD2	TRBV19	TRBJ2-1	TGTGCCAGTAGTATGGGAGCGGGGCAGAACAATGAGCAGTTCTTC	CASSMGAGQNNEQFF
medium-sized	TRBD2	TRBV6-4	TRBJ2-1	TGTGCCAGCAGTGACTCAGGACTAGGCGGGAATGAGCAGTTCTTC	CASSDSGLGGNEQFF
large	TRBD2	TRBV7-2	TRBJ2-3	TGTGCCAGCAGCTCCCACCTAGCGGACAGCACAGATACGCAGTATTTT	CASSSHLADSTDTQYF
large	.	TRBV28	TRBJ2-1	TGTGCCAGCAGTCGGGGTGAAAGCTCCTACAATGAGCAGTTCTTC	CASSRGESSYNEQFF
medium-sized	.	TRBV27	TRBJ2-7	TGTGCCAGCAGTTCGTTAGGGGCCGCCACCGAGCAGTACTTC	CASSSLGAATEQYF
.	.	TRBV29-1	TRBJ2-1	TGCAGCGTTGAAGATCTATGGACTGCGGATGAGCAGTTCTTC	CSVEDLWTADEQFF
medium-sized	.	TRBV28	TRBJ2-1	TGTGCCAGCAGTGACCCCAACAATGAGCAGTTCTTC	CASSDPNNEQFF
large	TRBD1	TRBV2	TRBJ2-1	TGTGCCAGTCCCCTCCGGGACAGGTTTGGGTACAATGAGCAGTTCTTC	CASPLRDRFGYNEQFF
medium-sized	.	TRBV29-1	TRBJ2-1	TGCAGCGTTGGGTGGGCCACACAAAGCTACAATGAGCAGTTCTTC	CSVGWATQSYNEQFF
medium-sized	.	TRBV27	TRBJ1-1	TGTGCCAGCAGTTTAGGCAGGTCCACCCTCATGAACACTGAAGCTTTCTTT	CASSLGRSTLMNTEAFF
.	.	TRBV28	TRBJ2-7	TGTGCCAGCAAAGGTGTTGGGATCGCCTACGAGCAGTACTTC	CASKGVGIAYEQYF
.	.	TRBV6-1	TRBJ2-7	TGTGCCAGCAGTTACCCCCCGGGGCAGGGTTTGCACGAGCAGTACTTC	CASSYPPGQGLHEQYF
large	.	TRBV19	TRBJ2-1	TGTGCCAGTGCCCCTCCGGACATCCAGTCCCATGAGCAGTTCTTC	CASAPPDIQSHEQFF
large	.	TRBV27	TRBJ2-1	TGTGCCAGCAGGGACTCCTACAATGAGCAGTTCTTC	CASRDSYNEQFF
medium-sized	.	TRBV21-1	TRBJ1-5	TGTGCCAGCAGCAAAGATGGGGAGAATCAGCCCCAGCATTTT	CASSKDGENQPQHF
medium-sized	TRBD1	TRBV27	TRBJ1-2	TGTGCCAGCAGTTTTGGGACAGCCGGTTACTATGGCTACACCTTC	CASSFGTAGYYGYTF
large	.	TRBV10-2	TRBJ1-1	TGCGCCAGCCGAAATGGGGGGCCGGCTTTCTTT	CASRNGGPAFF
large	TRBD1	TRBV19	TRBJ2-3	TGTGCCAGTTCCCAGACAGGGGGCGCAGTAGATACGCAGTATTTT	CASSQTGGAVDTQYF
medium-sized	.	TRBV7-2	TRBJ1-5	TGTGCCAGCAGCCCCTATAGCAATCAGCCCCAGCATTTT	CASSPYSNQPQHF
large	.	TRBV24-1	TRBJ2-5	TGTGCCACCAGTGATTTGGGGGAAGAGACCCAGTACTTC	CATSDLGEETQYF
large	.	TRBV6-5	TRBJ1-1	TGTGCCAGCAGTTACCAGGACAGCGCTGAAGCTTTCTTT	CASSYQDSAEAFF
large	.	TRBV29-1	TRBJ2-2	TGCAGCGTTGACCCGAGGATGTTTTTT	CSVDPRMFF
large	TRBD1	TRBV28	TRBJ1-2	TGTGCCAGCAGGATAACAGGGGGCGCCGGCTATGGCTACACCTTC	CASRITGGAGYGYTF
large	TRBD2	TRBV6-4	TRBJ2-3	TGTGCCAGCAGTGAAGGCGGGGGTGAGACGGATACGCAGTATTTT	CASSEGGGETDTQYF
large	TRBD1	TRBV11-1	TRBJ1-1	TGTGCCAGCAGCTTCTTGCGACAGGGAAGCATGAACACTGAAGCTTTCTTT	CASSFLRQGSMNTEAFF